The T cell receptor beta chain described here comes from a study of identical twins' blood T cells. This clonotype was recorded many times. Trimming took 7 bases from V and 4 from J, leaving 14 bases between them. This CDR3 comprises 14 residues. Germline CDR1 is SNHLY and CDR2 is FYNNEI. Each TCR cDNA library carried sample-specific barcodes on both ends. TCRdb ran MiXCR on the 5' RACE reads and lists one entry per CDR3 protein. Here the sample spans hundreds of thousands of distinct CDR3 sequences, roughly 30% being singletons. The sample taken for sequencing was PBMCs. The sequence was obtained from a woman aged 18 to 55 in good health. The chain has TRBV2 and TRBJ2-1, with D unclear. The DNA of the CDR3 is TGTGCCAGCAACGAAGGGATTAGGTACAATGAGCAGTTCTTC. Translated: CASNEGIRYNEQFF. Based on the CDR3 plus reference TRBV2 and TRBJ2-1, the full variable domain is EPEVTQTPSHQVTQMGQEVILRCVPISNHLYFYWYRQILGQKVEFLVSFYNNEISEKSEIFDDQFSVERPDGSNFTLKIRSTKLEDSAMYFCASNEGIRYNEQFFGPGTRLTVL.